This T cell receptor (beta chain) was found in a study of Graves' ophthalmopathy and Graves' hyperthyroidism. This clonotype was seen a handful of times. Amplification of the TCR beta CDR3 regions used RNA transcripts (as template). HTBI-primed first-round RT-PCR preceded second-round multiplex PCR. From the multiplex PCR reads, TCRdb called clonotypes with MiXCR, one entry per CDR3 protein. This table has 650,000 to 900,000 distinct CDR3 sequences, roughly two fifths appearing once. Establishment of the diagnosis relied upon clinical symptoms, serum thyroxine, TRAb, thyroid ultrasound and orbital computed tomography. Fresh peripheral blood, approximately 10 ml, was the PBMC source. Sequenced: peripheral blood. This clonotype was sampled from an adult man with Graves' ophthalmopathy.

The CDR3 sequence: CATRTGMGSTEAFF. In DNA, the CDR3 is TGTGCCACTAGGACAGGGATGGGGAGCACTGAAGCTTTCTTT. This chain joins TRBV10-3 and TRBJ1-1, with TRBD1 matching 8 bases. J was trimmed by 4 bases and V by 10 bases; bases with no gene match: 11. Germline CDR1 is ENHRY and CDR2 is SYGVKD. The CDR3 is 14 amino acids.